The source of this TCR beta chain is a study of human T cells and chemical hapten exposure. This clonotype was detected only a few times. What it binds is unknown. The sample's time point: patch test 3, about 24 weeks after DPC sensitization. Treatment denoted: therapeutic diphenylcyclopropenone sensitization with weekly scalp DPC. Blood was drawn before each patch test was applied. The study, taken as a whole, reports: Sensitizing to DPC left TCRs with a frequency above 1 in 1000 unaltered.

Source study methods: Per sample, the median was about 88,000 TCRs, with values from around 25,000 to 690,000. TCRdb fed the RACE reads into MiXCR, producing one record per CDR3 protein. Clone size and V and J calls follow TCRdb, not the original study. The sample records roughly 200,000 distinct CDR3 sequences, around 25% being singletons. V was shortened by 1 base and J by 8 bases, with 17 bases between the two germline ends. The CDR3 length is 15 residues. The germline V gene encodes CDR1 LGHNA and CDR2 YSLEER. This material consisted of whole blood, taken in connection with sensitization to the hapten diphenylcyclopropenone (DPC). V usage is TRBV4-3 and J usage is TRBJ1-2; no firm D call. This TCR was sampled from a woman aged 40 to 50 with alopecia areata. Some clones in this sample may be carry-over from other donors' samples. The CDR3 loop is CASSQGVYGDDGYTF. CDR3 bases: TGCGCCAGCAGCCAAGGTGTTTACGGTGACGACGGCTACACCTTC.